These 31 T cell receptor beta chains share one sample of origin, sequenced in a study of blood T cell repertoires in COVID-19. Clones were sequenced by immunoSEQ multiplex PCR, and TCRdb holds only the in-frame ones, with some missing. The sample comprises roughly 59,000 clones, approximately 79% of which are singletons, and roughly 9.8% rests with the top ten. The sequenced sample was peripheral blood. The receptors come from a human donor in a cohort sampled during active COVID-19.

The V call is TRBV20-1, the J call TRBJ2-7; 7 bases line up with TRBD1. The V and J ends lost 3 bases and 13 bases, in that order; junction bases with no gene match: 9. Per the germline V gene, CDR1 is DFQATT and CDR2 is SNEGSKA (reference sequence). The CDR3 sequence is 11 residues long. CDR3 residues: CSASRDSSPYF. CDR3 DNA sequence: TGCAGTGCTAGTAGGGACAGTTCTCCATACTTC.

The V gene is TRBV24-1, the J gene TRBJ2-7, with 7 bases that match TRBD2. CDR1 and CDR2 (germline): KGHDR, SFDVKD. The CDR3 runs 15 residues. V dropped 5 bases and J dropped 2; count of bases not matched to a gene: 8. This CDR3 reads CATSGGGGTPYEQYF. The CDR3 DNA reads as TGTGCCACCAGTGGTGGGGGGGGGACTCCCTACGAGCAGTACTTC.

The chain is built from TRBV9 and TRBJ2-2, with 7 bases aligning to TRBD1. CDR1 is SGDLS and CDR2 is YYNGEE in the germline V gene. The CDR3 is 15 residues long. Trimming cost V 0 bases and J 5 bases; bases outside gene matches: 4. DNA of the CDR3: TGTGCCAGCAGCGTAGATGACAGGGTGACCGGGGAGCTGTTTTTT. Its protein is CASSVDDRVTGELFF.

The gene calls are TRBV7-9 and TRBJ2-2, with TRBD2 identical over 7 bases. J was trimmed by 2 bases and V by 10 bases; bases with no gene match: 16. The CDR3 is 17 amino acids. Germline CDR1 and CDR2: SEHNR and FQNEAQ (reference sequence). The CDR3 loop reads CATGPSGTSYNTGELFF. Here the CDR3 DNA reads TGTGCCACGGGTCCTAGCGGCACCTCATATAACACCGGGGAGCTGTTTTTT. Supplemented by reference TRBV7-9 and TRBJ2-2, the full variable domain reads DTGVSQNPRHKITKRGQNVTFRCDPISEHNRLYWYRQTLGQGPEFLTYFQNEAQLEKSRLLSDRFSAERPKGSFSTLEIQRTEQGDSAMYLCATGPSGTSYNTGELFFGEGSRLTVL.

In this sample, this clone is medium-sized. The V gene is TRBV6-4, the J gene TRBJ2-2; 10 bases fit TRBD1. The CDR3 length is 14 residues. Germline-derived CDR1 and CDR2 are MRHNA and SNTAGT. After removal of 6 bases from V and 5 bases from J, the junction contained 3 bases not matched to a gene. The CDR3 DNA follows: TGTGCCAGCAGAGGGACAGGGGATACCGGGGAGCTGTTTTTT. Translation: CASRGTGDTGELFF.

Only one count was recorded for this clone. The chain recombines TRBV5-4 with TRBJ1-1; 10 bases line up with TRBD1. This CDR3 comprises 14 residues. V dropped 3 bases and J dropped 4; count of bases not matched to a gene: 3. Germline values: CDR1 SGHNT, CDR2 YYREEE (reference sequence). The CDR3 loop is CASSSGQGTTEAFF. The CDR3 DNA sequence: TGTGCCAGCAGCTCGGGACAGGGGACCACTGAAGCTTTCTTT.

The V and J genes are TRBV7-2 and TRBJ2-3; TRBD2 aligns across 12 bases. V lost 0 bases to trimming and J lost 4 bases; unmatched junction nucleotides: 2. CDR1 and CDR2 (germline): SGHTA, FQGNSA. This CDR3 is 16 amino acids long. The CDR3 loop reads CASSLALAGGPDTQYF. Here the CDR3 DNA reads TGTGCCAGCAGCTTAGCCCTAGCGGGAGGGCCAGATACGCAGTATTTT.

V usage is TRBV6-5 and J usage is TRBJ2-5; TRBD1 agrees at 11 bases. CDR1 is MNHEY, CDR2 SVGAGI, per germline. V lost 0 bases and J lost 4; bases outside the gene matches: 1. The CDR3 is 15 amino acids. In DNA, the CDR3 is TGTGCCAGCAGTTACTCGGACAGGGGGCGAGAGACCCAGTACTTC. Its translation: CASSYSDRGRETQYF.

The rearrangement joins TRBV6-6 to TRBJ2-2; no clear D. The V gene lost 6 bases and the J gene lost 7 bases, with 6 bases spanning the gap. The CDR3 has 11 amino acids. Germline V gene lookup returns CDR1 MNHNY and CDR2 SVGAGI (reference sequence). The CDR3: CASSTNGELFF. The DNA for the CDR3 is TGTGCCAGCAGCACAAACGGGGAGCTGTTTTTT.

V is TRBV28 and J is TRBJ2-2; 9 bases align to TRBD1. This CDR3 comprises 13 residues. Germline assignment: CDR1 MDHEN and CDR2 SYDVKM. Germline trimming cut 10 bases from V and 4 bases from J; bases unmatched to any gene: 4. CDR3 loop: CATHRGLTGELFF. The DNA for the CDR3 is TGTGCCACCCACAGGGGGCTCACCGGGGAGCTGTTTTTT.

This chain links TRBV19 with TRBJ1-1; D unresolved. The CDR3 covers 13 residues. The ends were cut back, 3 bases at V and 1 base at J, with 6 bases in the middle. The germline gives CDR1 LNHDA, CDR2 SQIVND (reference sequence). The CDR3 reads CASSILENTEAFF. The DNA for the CDR3 is TGTGCCAGTAGTATCTTAGAGAACACTGAAGCTTTCTTT. The complete variable domain, with remaining parts taken from reference TRBV19 and TRBJ1-1, reads DGGITQSPKYLFRKEGQNVTLSCEQNLNHDAMYWYRQDPGQGLRLIYYSQIVNDFQKGDIAEGYSVSREKKESFPLTVTSAQKNPTAFYLCASSILENTEAFFGQGTRLTVV.

V gene TRBV9 combines with J gene TRBJ2-7; D is perhaps TRBD1 (6 bases). The V end was cut by 0 bases, the J end by 2 bases, with 12 bases between. CDR3 length: 15 residues. Germline V gene data show CDR1 as SGDLS and CDR2 as YYNGEE. The CDR3: CASSVGTDAPYEQYF. The CDR3 DNA reads TGTGCCAGCAGCGTAGGGACAGACGCTCCCTACGAGCAGTACTTC.

The rearrangement uses TRBV6-6 and TRBJ2-1, with a tentative D call TRBD2 (6 bases). The CDR3 covers 14 residues. CDR1 is MNHNY, CDR2 SVGAGI, per germline (reference sequence). V lost 8 bases, J lost 4 bases, and 15 bases lay in between. The CDR3 protein is CASRDSNNYNEQFF. DNA for the CDR3: TGTGCCAGCCGGGACTCGAATAATTACAATGAGCAGTTCTTC.

The chain employs TRBV5-4 and TRBJ2-7, with 11 bases identical to TRBD2. The germline gives CDR1 SGHNT, CDR2 YYREEE (reference sequence). The CDR3 has 14 amino acids. The trim removed 2 bases at V and 6 bases at J, leaving 4 bases unmatched. CDR3 nucleotide sequence: TGTGCCAGCAGCTTACCCGGGACTAGCGGCGAGCAGTACTTC. Protein sequence: CASSLPGTSGEQYF.

The CDR3 DNA follows: TGTGCCAGCAGCTTAAGCGGCGGGGCCTACAATGAGCAGTTCTTC. Translating it yields CASSLSGGAYNEQFF. The chain employs TRBV5-4 and TRBJ2-1, with D possibly TRBD2 on 6 matching bases. There are 15 residues in the CDR3. Germline V gene sequence: CDR1 SGHNT, CDR2 YYREEE (reference sequence). The V end was cut by 2 bases, the J end by 2 bases, with 11 bases between.

This clone was seen more than once but under ten times. The gene calls are TRBV6-4 and TRBJ2-3; TRBD2 aligns across 8 bases. CDR1 and CDR2 (germline): MRHNA, SNTAGT. The V segment lost 5 bases and the J segment 4 bases; nucleotides outside the gene matches: 14. There are 17 residues in the CDR3. This CDR3 reads CASSSGLALGGADTQYF. The DNA for the CDR3 is TGTGCCAGCAGTAGCGGACTAGCCCTTGGAGGGGCAGATACGCAGTATTTT.

J is TRBJ2-7 and V is TRBV6-1; no clear D gene. The CDR3 totals 14 residues. Trimming removed 2 bases from V and 0 bases from J, with 8 bases in between. Germline CDR1 is MNHNS and CDR2 is SASEGT. The CDR3 DNA is TGTGCCAGCAGTGAATTCTGGGCCTCCTACGAGCAGTACTTC. Translating it yields CASSEFWASYEQYF.

A few counts support this clone. DNA for the CDR3: TGTGCCAGCAGCTCTTATCCGGGAGTAGAGGGCTACACCTTC. Translation: CASSSYPGVEGYTF. The chain couples TRBV7-2 to TRBJ1-2; no clear D gene. Germline CDR1 SGHTA, CDR2 FQGNSA. V lost 4 bases to trimming and J lost 8 bases, with 17 bases between them. The CDR3 runs to 14 residues. Complete variable domain (other parts from reference TRBV7-2 and TRBJ1-2): GAGVSQSPSNKVTEKGKDVELRCDPISGHTALYWYRQSLGQGLEFLIYFQGNSAPDKSGLPSDRFSAERTGGSVSTLTIQRTQQEDSAVYLCASSSYPGVEGYTFGSGTRLTVV.

In this sample, this clone turned up once. The gene calls are TRBV4-2 and TRBJ1-1; maybe TRBD1 (6 bases). This CDR3 has 14 amino acids. Looked up from germline, CDR1 is LGHNA and CDR2 is YNFKEQ. The V end lost 3 bases, the J end lost 5 bases, and 13 bases lay between the germline ends. CDR3 DNA: TGTGCCAGCAGCCACGCAGGGGCAGGAACTGAAGCTTTCTTT. Amino acid sequence: CASSHAGAGTEAFF.

This clone turned up a few times. CDR3 residues: CASSPTGTGIGQYF. The CDR3 DNA reads TGTGCCAGCAGCCCCACCGGGACAGGCATAGGGCAGTACTTC. The chain carries TRBV27 and TRBJ2-7; 8 nucleotides agree with TRBD1. Per germline, CDR1 MNHEY and CDR2 SMNVEV (reference sequence). This CDR3 comprises 14 residues. V dropped 6 bases and J dropped 9; count of bases not matched to a gene: 13.

The chain uses TRBV4-1 and TRBJ1-3; D unresolved. The CDR3 is made up of 18 amino acids. Germline V gene sequence: CDR1 MGHRA, CDR2 YSYEKL. Between the trimmed V and J ends, which lost 1 base and 0 bases, there was a span of 16 bases. DNA for the CDR3: TGCGCCAGCAGCCAAGCGTTGCACCAGTCTCCCTCTGGAAACACCATATATTTT. Residues: CASSQALHQSPSGNTIYF.

This clone has only one observation. The chain employs TRBV15 and TRBJ1-3, with a weak D call TRBD1 (5 bases). The length of the CDR3 is 18 residues. Germline CDR1 and CDR2: LNHNV and YYDKDF (reference sequence). V was trimmed by 0 bases and J by 8 bases, leaving 23 bases between them. CDR3 region: CATSRDRGGRVSEHTIYF. CDR3 coding DNA: TGTGCCACCAGCAGAGACCGCGGCGGCAGGGTGAGCGAACACACCATATATTTT. Filled out from reference TRBV15 and TRBJ1-3, the complete variable domain reads DAMVIQNPRYQVTQFGKPVTLSCSQTLNHNVMYWYQQKSSQAPKLLFHYYDKDFNNEADTPDNFQSRRPNTSFCFLDIRSPGLGDTAMYLCATSRDRGGRVSEHTIYFGEGSWLTVV.

The table lists this clone with a few counts. The CDR3 sequence is CASSLAVTREQYF. The CDR3 DNA is TGTGCCAGCAGCTTAGCGGTGACGCGGGAGCAGTACTTC. J is TRBJ2-7 and V is TRBV7-6; D is ambiguous. Trimming pared 0 bases from V and 7 bases from J, leaving 10 bases between. Germline V gives CDR1 SGHVS, CDR2 FNYEAQ. The CDR3 runs 13 residues.

This chain links TRBV30 with TRBJ2-7, with a possible D match to TRBD1 (6 bases). The CDR3 runs 13 residues. V lost 0 bases and J lost 6, with 12 bases in between. Per germline, CDR1 GTSNPN and CDR2 SVGIG (reference sequence). The CDR3 spells CAWSVQGRREQYF. CDR3 nucleotide sequence: TGTGCCTGGAGTGTACAGGGTCGTCGCGAGCAGTACTTC.

This clone was detected once. This chain links TRBV19 with TRBJ2-3; D perhaps matches TRBD1 (6 bases). Between the trimmed V and J ends, which lost 4 bases and 4 bases, there was a span of 9 bases. From germline, CDR1 is LNHDA and CDR2 SQIVND (reference sequence). The CDR3 consists of 13 residues. The CDR3 here is CASSRGHADTQYF. The CDR3 bases are TGTGCCAGTAGTAGGGGACACGCAGATACGCAGTATTTT.

This chain uses TRBV11-1 with TRBJ2-1; perhaps TRBD2 as D (6 bases). Between the trimmed V and J ends, which lost 4 bases and 4 bases, there was a span of 8 bases. CDR1 is SGHAT and CDR2 is FQDESV in the germline V gene (reference sequence). The CDR3 contains 13 residues. This chain's CDR3 is CASSSGSYNEQFF. CDR3 nucleotide sequence: TGTGCCAGCAGCTCCGGGAGTTACAATGAGCAGTTCTTC.

The CDR3 DNA reads as TGTGCCAGCAGTTTAAATTCTGGCTTGGATGAGCAGTTCTTC. Protein product: CASSLNSGLDEQFF. The chain joins TRBV27 to TRBJ2-1, with D unresolved. The length of the CDR3 is 14 residues. Germline CDR1 reads MNHEY; CDR2 reads SMNVEV (reference sequence). V was clipped by 2 bases and J by 8 bases, with 13 bases between them.

This clone was found a few times. This sequence joins TRBV28 and TRBJ2-5, with unresolved D. Trimming left V 7 bases short and J 2 bases short, with 8 bases between. Germline CDR1 MDHEN, CDR2 SYDVKM. This CDR3 comprises 12 residues. The CDR3 DNA sequence: TGTGCCAGCAAACAGCCACAAGAGACCCAGTACTTC. Amino acids: CASKQPQETQYF.

Only a few counts were recorded for this clone. This chain joins TRBV7-2 and TRBJ2-3, with 11 bases identical to TRBD2. The V gene end was trimmed by 7 bases and the J gene end by 0 bases; junction bases not matched to a gene: 9. CDR1 and CDR2 from the germline V gene are SGHTA and FQGNSA. The CDR3 is 17 amino acids. CDR3 sequence: CASIRWASGGSTDTQYF. The CDR3 DNA follows: TGTGCCAGCATCCGATGGGCTAGCGGGGGGAGCACAGATACGCAGTATTTT.

The CDR3 sequence is CSVHRGTDTQYF. CDR3 in DNA: TGCAGCGTACACAGGGGAACAGATACGCAGTATTTT. This chain connects TRBV29-1 to TRBJ2-3; 7 positions agree with TRBD1. The CDR3 extends over 12 amino acids. Germline V CDR1 and CDR2: SQVTM, ANQGSEA. The ends lost 6 bases at V and 3 bases at J; junction bases unmatched: 3.

V and J are TRBV7-2 and TRBJ2-3; 12 bases are shared with TRBD2. Germline loops: CDR1 SGHTA, CDR2 FQGNSA. With V trimmed by 5 bases and J by 5 bases, 8 bases remained unmatched. There are 16 residues in the CDR3. CDR3 sequence reads: CASSDGTSGSLDTQYF. In DNA form, the CDR3 reads TGTGCCAGCAGCGACGGGACTAGCGGGTCCCTAGATACGCAGTATTTT.